This TCR beta chain emerged from a study of response to subunit inactivated influenza vaccine. TCRdb recomputed calls from the RT-PCR reads with MiXCR, one row per CDR3 protein. Counted here are hundreds of thousands of distinct CDR3 sequences, 14% occurring once; the ten biggest clones make up 6.5% to 8%. About this clonotype itself: Its antigen is undetermined.

Regarding the study as a whole: Each seasonal flu vaccination may recruit only limited new T cells, authors suggested.

Looked up from germline, CDR1 is DFQATT and CDR2 is SNEGSKA (reference sequence). Deletions cut 0 bases from V and 3 bases from J, with 6 bases between. There are 14 residues in the CDR3. The source material was PBMCs from blood, sampled less than 15 days before vaccination. The chain recombines TRBV20-1 with TRBJ1-6, with D unresolved. The receptor was derived from a man aged 50 to 60 who received an inactivated influenza vaccine. CDR3 coding DNA: TGCAGTGCTAGAGAAGTTTTCTATAATTCACCCCTCCACTTT. Residues: CSAREVFYNSPLHF.